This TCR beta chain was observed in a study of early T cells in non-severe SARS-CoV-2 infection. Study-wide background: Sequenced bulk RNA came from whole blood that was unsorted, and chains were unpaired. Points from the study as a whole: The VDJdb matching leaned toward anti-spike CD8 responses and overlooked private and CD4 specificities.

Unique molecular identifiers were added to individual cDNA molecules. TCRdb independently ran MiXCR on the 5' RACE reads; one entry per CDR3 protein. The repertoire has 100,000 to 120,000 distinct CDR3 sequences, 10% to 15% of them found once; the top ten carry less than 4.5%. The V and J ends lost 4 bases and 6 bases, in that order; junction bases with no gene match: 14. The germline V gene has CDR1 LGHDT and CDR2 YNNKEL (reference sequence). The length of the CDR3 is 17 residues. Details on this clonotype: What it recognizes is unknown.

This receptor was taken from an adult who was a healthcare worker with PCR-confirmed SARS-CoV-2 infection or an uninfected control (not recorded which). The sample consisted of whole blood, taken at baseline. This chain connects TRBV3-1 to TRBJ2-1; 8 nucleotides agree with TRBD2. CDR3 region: CASSLMAMGLGGNEQFF. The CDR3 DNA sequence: TGTGCCAGCAGCCTGATGGCCATGGGACTAGGTGGCAATGAGCAGTTCTTC.